This T cell receptor (beta chain) comes out of a study of blood T cell repertoires in COVID-19. The sample holds a few counts of this clone. Profiling relied on immunoSEQ multiplex PCR, and the TCRdb table lists in-frame clones only, not all of them. Of 200,000 to 250,000 clones in the sample, 80% to 90% were seen once. Material: peripheral blood. The sequence derives from a man aged 45-65 years with acute or convalescent COVID-19.

This CDR3 reads CASTDRGMGSPLHF. CDR3 DNA sequence: TGTGCCAGTACCGACAGGGGTATGGGATCACCCCTCCACTTT. The gene calls are TRBV19 and TRBJ1-6, with 8 bases that match TRBD1. The V and J ends lost 7 bases and 10 bases, in that order; junction bases with no gene match: 9. The CDR3 is made up of 14 amino acids. Germline V gene lookup returns CDR1 LNHDA and CDR2 SQIVND (reference sequence).